This TCR beta chain was captured by sequencing in a study of blood T cell repertoires in COVID-19. Methods used by the authors: How many nucleated cells were present was estimated from reference gene primer amplification. The data were produced by immunoSEQ multiplex PCR, yet TCRdb's version contains in-frame clones alone and is incomplete. V and J calls and clone size are as listed in that table; D and trimming were resolved from the DNA. The data show 200,000 to 250,000 clones, with 65% to 85% seen just once and approximately 2.9% held by the top ten. The V gene end was trimmed by 6 bases and the J gene end by 4 bases; junction bases not matched to a gene: 8. This CDR3 is built from 14 residues. Germline V CDR1 and CDR2: LGHDT, YNNKEL (reference sequence).

The chain has TRBV3-1 (or the pseudogene TRBV3-2) and TRBJ2-7; 8 bases agree with TRBD2. This TCR derives from a woman aged 25 to 39 who had recovered from COVID-19. The material sequenced was peripheral blood. CDR3 in amino acids: CASRPSGSAYEQYF. The CDR3 bases are TGTGCCAGCAGGCCAAGCGGGAGTGCGTACGAGCAGTACTTC.